This T cell receptor (beta chain) was sequenced for a study of blood T cell repertoires in COVID-19. Study in general: T cells, B-cell-depleted T cells, or PBMCs supplied cDNA or gDNA.

This clone turned up a few times. Different DNA sequences within this sample yield the same CDR3. Participants reported their clinical history, and cohort assignment relied on those reports. The germline gives CDR1 DFQATT, CDR2 SNEGSKA (reference sequence). V dropped 1 base and J dropped 8 bases, with 5 bases sitting between them. This CDR3 comprises 11 residues. How the authors handled the data: Amplified reference gene primers provided the basis for estimating nucleated cell counts. The table came from immunoSEQ multiplex PCR; TCRdb's copy has only in-frame clones and leaves some out. That table furnishes V, J and clone size, whereas the DNA furnished D and trimming. Of 200,000 or so clones detected, roughly 85% appear once; the ten largest clones hold over 3%.

The sample comprised PBMCs or T cells enriched from blood (not recorded which). The V gene is TRBV20-1, the J gene TRBJ1-4; D is unresolved. The clonotype originates from a woman aged 35 to 49 with acute COVID-19. CDR3 sequence (DNA): TGCAGTGCTAGAGTAGTCGAAAAACTGTTTTTT. It specifies CSARVVEKLFF.